The sequence of this TCR beta chain was determined in a study of T cell repertoires in cytomegalovirus infection. Study background: Public TCR beta signatures provided an indication of both CMV infection and a matching HLA type. General study results and limits: Using cumulative public TCR beta family frequency, the authors identified those who carried CMV together with the relevant HLA.

This clonotype was found many times. What it binds is unknown. TCRdb independently ran MiXCR on the reads; one entry per CDR3 protein. The table includes approximately 76,000 distinct CDR3 sequences, roughly 3.5% detected once. The receptor was derived from a human donor in good health (CMV status not recorded). Some clones in this sample may be carry-over from other donors' samples. The material sequenced was PBMCs.

The CDR3 spells CASSLDRAGNTIYF. The DNA of the CDR3 is TGTGCCAGCAGCTTGGACAGGGCTGGAAACACCATATATTTT. This chain uses TRBV5-6 with TRBJ1-3; D may be TRBD1 (6 bases). The length of the CDR3 is 14 residues. Germline CDR1 and CDR2: SGHDT and YYEEEE. V was trimmed by 0 bases and J by 2 bases, leaving 6 bases between them.